Listed here is a single T cell receptor beta chain. The antigen is not known. The data belong to a study of T cells after yellow fever vaccination. Study conclusions and caveats: Abundant clonotypes (contaminants from the bulk population) could be present in FACS-sorted repertoires. Post-booster repertoires contained most primary-vaccination clones again (approximately 95% CD4, over 70% CD8). Shared CD4/CD8 clonotypes were a small share, likely from convergent recombination.

Production of TCR cDNA was by 5'RACE template switching, which also added a universal primer site and UMIs. In TCRdb, the 5' RACE reads were re-called with MiXCR into one record per CDR3 protein. The sample includes some 560,000 distinct CDR3 sequences, around 21% of them seen just once. Trimming shortened V by 5 bases and J by 6 bases, and 13 bases separated the two germline ends. The CDR3 runs to 14 residues. Germline CDR1 and CDR2: KGHDR and SFDVKD. Material: PBMCs, obtained 15 days after the yellow fever booster vaccination. This rearrangement joins TRBV24-1 to TRBJ2-1; maybe TRBD2 (5 bases). The receptor was derived from a man under 40 who received the YFV17D yellow fever vaccine. The CDR3 DNA reads TGTGCCACCAGTGCTAAATTGGGAGTCAATGAGCAGTTCTTC. Protein product: CATSAKLGVNEQFF.